This T cell receptor (beta chain) stems from a study of identical twins. TCRdb passed the 5' RACE reads through MiXCR, listing each CDR3 protein once. The sample lists approximately 240,000 distinct CDR3 sequences; around 15% were seen once. The CDR3 covers 15 residues. CDR1 is SEHNR and CDR2 is FQNEAQ in the germline V gene (reference sequence). V gave up 6 bases and J gave up 5 bases, with 16 bases separating them. Sample: memory (CD45RO+) T cells sorted from blood. The TCR originated in a woman under 30 in good health. This sequence joins TRBV7-9 and TRBJ1-4, with a possible D match to TRBD1 (5 bases). In DNA form, the CDR3 reads TGTGCCAGCAGTTACGGGACGGCTGAGAATGAAAAACTGTTTTTT. Protein: CASSYGTAENEKLFF.